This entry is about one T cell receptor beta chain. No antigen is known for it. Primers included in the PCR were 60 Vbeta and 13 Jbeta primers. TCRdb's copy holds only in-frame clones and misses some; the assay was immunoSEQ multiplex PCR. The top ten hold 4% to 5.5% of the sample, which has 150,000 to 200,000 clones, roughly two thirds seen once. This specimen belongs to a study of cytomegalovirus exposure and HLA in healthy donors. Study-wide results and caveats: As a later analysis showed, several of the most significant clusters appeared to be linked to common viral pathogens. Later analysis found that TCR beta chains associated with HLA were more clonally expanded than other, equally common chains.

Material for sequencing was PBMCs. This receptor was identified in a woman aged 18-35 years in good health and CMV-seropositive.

The CDR3 bases are TGTGCCACCCTAACGGGACTAGCTTCCGATGGATCCTACAATGAGCAGTTCTTC. This codes for CATLTGLASDGSYNEQFF. The chain links TRBV28 to TRBJ2-1; 9 nucleotides line up with TRBD2. The CDR3 covers 18 residues. The germline V gene has CDR1 MDHEN and CDR2 SYDVKM. The junction had 17 bases not matched to a gene; V was cut back by 10 bases and J by 1 base.